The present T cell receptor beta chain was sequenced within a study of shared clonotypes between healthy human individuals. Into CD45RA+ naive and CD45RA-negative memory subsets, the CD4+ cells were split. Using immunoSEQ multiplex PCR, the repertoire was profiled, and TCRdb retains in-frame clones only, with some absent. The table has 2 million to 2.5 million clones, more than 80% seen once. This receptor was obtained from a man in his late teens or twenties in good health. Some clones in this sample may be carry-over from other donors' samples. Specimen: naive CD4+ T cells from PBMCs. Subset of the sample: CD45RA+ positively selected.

CDR3 DNA sequence: TGTGCCAGCAGTGAAGGTCGGGACAGGGGGCTTCAGCCCCAGCATTTT. Its protein is CASSEGRDRGLQPQHF. The J gene is TRBJ1-5, the V gene TRBV2, with 12 positions matching TRBD1. The ends lost 1 base at V and 6 bases at J; junction bases unmatched: 4. CDR3 size: 16 residues. In germline, CDR1 is SNHLY, CDR2 FYNNEI. The whole variable domain, remainder taken from reference TRBV2 and TRBJ1-5, is EPEVTQTPSHQVTQMGQEVILRCVPISNHLYFYWYRQILGQKVEFLVSFYNNEISEKSEIFDDQFSVERPDGSNFTLKIRSTKLEDSAMYFCASSEGRDRGLQPQHFGDGTRLSIL.